Below are 14 T cell receptor beta chains sequenced from a single sample in a study of T cells in Graves' hyperthyroidism and ophthalmopathy. Amplification targeted TCR beta CDR3 regions from RNA transcripts. With the HTBI primer set, the TCR CDR3 went through a first round of RT-PCR. TCRdb fed the multiplex PCR reads into MiXCR, producing one record per CDR3 protein. The sample has under 350,000 distinct CDR3 sequences; approximately 18% are singletons. The sample consisted of blood. The receptors shown here come from a woman aged 50 to 65 with Graves' hyperthyroidism.

In its sample, this clonotype was seen many times. The chain combines TRBV12-3 or TRBV12-4 with TRBJ2-2, with a tentative D call TRBD1 (5 bases). Trimming took off 7 bases at V and 7 bases at J, with 19 bases between the two ends. CDR3 size: 15 residues. The CDR3 bases are TGTGCCAGCACTCCATTGGGGCAGGGAATCGGGGAGCTGTTTTTT. This gives the protein CASTPLGQGIGELFF.

This clonotype was detected ten times or more. V gene TRBV30 combines with J gene TRBJ1-5; D call uncertain. The germline CDR1 and CDR2 sequences are GTSNPN and SVGIG (reference sequence). Trimming shortened V by 1 base and J by 3 bases, and 10 bases separated the two germline ends. The CDR3 is 14 residues long. The CDR3 DNA reads as TGTGCCTGGAGTGGTGGGTTCGTCAATCAGCCCCAGCATTTT. Amino acids: CAWSGGFVNQPQHF.

In this sample, this clonotype turned up many times. This chain connects TRBV12-3 or TRBV12-4 to TRBJ1-1, with D unresolved. V shed 2 bases and J shed 0 bases, with 7 bases lying between them. This CDR3 region has 14 residues. CDR3 nucleotide sequence: TGTGCCAGCAGTTTATTTCAGGTGAACACTGAAGCTTTCTTT. Its protein product is CASSLFQVNTEAFF.

This clonotype was recorded many times. The chain is built from TRBV29-1 and TRBJ1-1; D is ambiguous. The CDR3 spans 12 residues. The V end lost 4 bases, the J end lost 3 bases, and 9 bases lay between the germline ends. Germline loops: CDR1 SQVTM, CDR2 ANQGSEA. The CDR3 loop reads CSVVKTDTEAFF. CDR3 bases: TGCAGCGTTGTTAAGACGGACACTGAAGCTTTCTTT.

The chain combines TRBV19 with TRBJ1-1, with D unresolved. The germline V and J ends were trimmed by 5 bases and 9 bases, with 13 bases remaining between them. Per germline, CDR1 LNHDA and CDR2 SQIVND (reference sequence). The CDR3 has 12 amino acids. CDR3 sequence: CASSQLGTQAFF. The CDR3 DNA follows: TGTGCCAGTAGTCAGTTAGGCACGCAAGCTTTCTTT.

CDR3 in amino acids: CASRGLDRGNEQFF. For the CDR3, the DNA is TGTGCCAGCAGGGGACTGGACAGGGGGAATGAGCAGTTCTTC. This chain uses TRBV6-1 with TRBJ2-1; TRBD1 matches at 10 bases. The CDR3 runs 14 residues. Looked up from germline, CDR1 is MNHNS and CDR2 is SASEGT. The junction had 6 bases not matched to a gene; V was cut back by 6 bases and J by 7 bases.

Ten or more counts support this clonotype. CDR3 sequence: CASSLTSGSSQYF. The CDR3 DNA reads TGTGCCAGCAGCTTGACTAGCGGGAGTTCGCAGTATTTT. The chain couples TRBV11-2 to TRBJ2-3; TRBD2 agrees at 12 bases. Germline values: CDR1 SGHAT, CDR2 FQNNGV. V dropped 3 bases and J dropped 10; count of bases not matched to a gene: 2. The length of the CDR3 is 13 residues.

This clonotype showed up many times. The chain uses TRBV27 and TRBJ2-1; 9 positions agree with TRBD2. V shed 4 bases, J shed 4 bases, and the junction held 11 bases outside the gene matches. Germline CDR1 and CDR2: MNHEY and SMNVEV (reference sequence). CDR3 length: 17 amino acids. CDR3 DNA sequence: TGTGCCAGCAGTTCCCTCCCTCTGCGGGAGGGGTACAATGAGCAGTTCTTC. Protein: CASSSLPLREGYNEQFF.

This clonotype was recorded at least ten times. This sequence joins TRBV6-2 or TRBV6-3 and TRBJ1-2; 9 positions match TRBD1. The germline CDR1 and CDR2 sequences are MNHEY and SVGEGT. This CDR3 has 16 amino acids. J was trimmed by 1 base and V by 6 bases; bases with no gene match: 9. CDR3 nucleotide sequence: TGTGCCAGCAGGCACCAAGGGACAGGGAGTAACTATGGCTACACCTTC. It codes for CASRHQGTGSNYGYTF.

This clonotype was seen many times. The chain recombines TRBV27 with TRBJ2-1; D gene unclear. This CDR3 is built from 15 residues. The germline CDR1 and CDR2 sequences are MNHEY and SMNVEV (reference sequence). The V end was cut by 5 bases, the J end by 7 bases, with 18 bases between. CDR3 protein: CASSPRALGTNEQFF. The CDR3 DNA sequence: TGTGCCAGCAGTCCAAGGGCTCTAGGAACTAATGAGCAGTTCTTC.

The table lists this clonotype with many counts. The chain joins TRBV2 to TRBJ1-2; no definite D call. Trimming shortened V by 5 bases and J by 6 bases, and 7 bases separated the two germline ends. Germline V gene sequence: CDR1 SNHLY, CDR2 FYNNEI. This CDR3 has 11 amino acids. The CDR3 DNA follows: TGTGCCAGCAGTCCCGTGGATGGCTACACCTTC. Its protein product is CASSPVDGYTF.

This rearrangement joins TRBV9 to TRBJ2-2; the match to TRBD2 covers 10 bases. V gave up 4 bases and J gave up 0 bases; unmatched junction bases: 6. Germline V gene data show CDR1 as SGDLS and CDR2 as YYNGEE. This CDR3 comprises 17 residues. The CDR3: CASSPRTSGTNTGELFF. CDR3 DNA: TGTGCCAGCAGCCCAAGGACTAGCGGAACGAACACCGGGGAGCTGTTTTTT.

The V gene is TRBV5-1, the J gene TRBJ2-1; 12 bases are a match to TRBD2. There are 15 residues in the CDR3. Germline V CDR1 and CDR2: SGHRS, YFSETQ. Trimming cost V 1 base and J 9 bases; bases outside gene matches: 5. In DNA form, the CDR3 reads TGCGCCAGCAGCTTGAGACTAGCGGGAGTGGGTGAGCAGTTCTTC. It is translated as CASSLRLAGVGEQFF.

This clonotype was recorded at least ten times. The chain uses TRBV30 and TRBJ2-7; TRBD2 might be the D (6 bases). Deletions cut 4 bases from V and 0 bases from J, with 13 bases between. Germline CDR1 GTSNPN, CDR2 SVGIG (reference sequence). The CDR3 runs 14 residues. The CDR3 loop is CAWNAGINSYEQYF. The CDR3 DNA reads as TGTGCCTGGAATGCGGGAATTAACTCCTACGAGCAGTACTTC.